What follows describes a single T cell receptor beta chain. Its antigen is undetermined. At one end the junction does not follow the germline gene, possibly because of a read error. CDR1 is DFQATT, CDR2 SNEGSKA, per germline (reference sequence). The CDR3 contains 11 residues. Purity exceeding 95% was reached by all sorted populations. Since all of the isolated RNA was reverse transcribed, expressed TCRB transcripts were what got sequenced. Data came from immunoSEQ multiplex PCR; TCRdb stores just in-frame clones and leaves some out. The profile shows some 180,000 clones, around an eighth of them singletons. This specimen comes from a study of beta chain features in type 1 diabetes. Study observations and caveats: Diminished insertions and augmented deletions at VDJ junctions characterized type 1 diabetes patients. Within patients, naive, central memory and Treg TCRB repertoires seemed more similar than within healthy donors.

Sequencing input: central memory CD4+ T cells from blood. The origin of this receptor is a woman aged 18-35 years in good health. This rearrangement joins TRBV20-1 to TRBJ1-4; 7 bases align to TRBD1. The DNA for the CDR3 is TGCAGTGCTTTTCTTAGGGGGCGTGGGGATTTT. It encodes CSAFLRGRGDF.